The 30 T cell receptor beta chains presented below share a single source sample, sequenced in a study of T cell clonotyping in hematopoietic cell transplantation. Noted time point: recipient sample about 28 days before transplant, after cytoreduction. Sequencing used immunoSEQ multiplex PCR; TCRdb keeps in-frame clones, though not all of them. This table has around 40,000 clones, roughly 94% appearing once. Sequences were derived from peripheral blood mononuclear cells, sampled before stem cell transplant. The receptors come from a man aged 40-49 years with chronic myeloid leukemia. Some clones in this sample may be carry-over from other donors' samples.

V usage is TRBV4-1 and J usage is TRBJ2-7; no clear D. Trimming cost V 0 bases and J 4 bases, with 7 bases left between them. This CDR3 is built from 13 residues. Germline values: CDR1 MGHRA, CDR2 YSYEKL. The CDR3 sequence: CASSQEQGYEQYF. In DNA form, the CDR3 reads TGCGCCAGCAGCCAAGAACAAGGATACGAGCAGTACTTC.

This clone has just a few counts. The chain recombines TRBV29-1 with TRBJ2-3, with a weak D call TRBD2 (5 bases). The germline V and J ends were trimmed by 3 bases and 2 bases, with 15 bases remaining between them. Looked up from germline, CDR1 is SQVTM and CDR2 is ANQGSEA. The CDR3 has 15 residues. The CDR3 coding sequence is TGCAGCGTTGATAGCGTCGAGCGGTTCACAGATACGCAGTATTTT. It specifies CSVDSVERFTDTQYF.

V usage is TRBV11-3 and J usage is TRBJ2-3; D remains ambiguous. This CDR3 has 13 residues. The germline V gene encodes CDR1 SGHNT and CDR2 YENEEA. V lost 1 base and J 3 bases, leaving 5 bases between the germline ends. Here the CDR3 DNA reads TGTGCCAGCAGCTTAGCGCCAACAGATACGCAGTATTTT. Translated, it gives CASSLAPTDTQYF.

This chain joins TRBV10-3 and TRBJ1-1; D gene uncertain. The CDR3 runs 13 residues. The germline CDR1 and CDR2 sequences are ENHRY and SYGVKD. Between the trimmed V and J ends, which lost 2 bases and 4 bases, there was a span of 8 bases. DNA for the CDR3: TGTGCCATCAGTGAGGGTTTGGGCACTGAAGCTTTCTTT. Protein product: CAISEGLGTEAFF.

This clone was observed a single time. An end of the junction differs from the germline gene, which may be a read error. The chain has TRBV27 and TRBJ1-2; possibly TRBD1 for D (6 bases). The CDR3 is 14 amino acids. Germline-derived CDR1 and CDR2 are MNHEY and SMNVEV (reference sequence). CDR3 DNA sequence: TGTGCCAGCAGTTTGCGAACAGGGAGCTATAGCTACACCTTC. As protein: CASSLRTGSYSYTF.

The V and J genes are TRBV19 and TRBJ1-3; no definite D call. The CDR3 totals 15 residues. Trimming took 4 bases from V and 3 from J, leaving 13 bases between them. Germline lookup yields CDR1 LNHDA and CDR2 SQIVND (reference sequence). CDR3 in DNA: TGTGCCAGTAGTAGTGGCCCAACGGGTGGAAACACCATATATTTT. Residues: CASSSGPTGGNTIYF.

Here the CDR3 reads CASSLKFDEQFF. DNA of the CDR3: TGTGCCAGCAGTTTAAAGTTCGATGAGCAGTTCTTC. The chain is built from TRBV28 and TRBJ2-1; D is unresolved. This CDR3 has 12 amino acids. In germline, CDR1 is MDHEN, CDR2 SYDVKM. V lost 2 bases and J 8 bases, leaving 7 bases between the germline ends.

The rearrangement uses TRBV2 and TRBJ2-3; tentative D call: TRBD1 (6 bases). V lost 7 bases to trimming and J lost 5 bases, with 16 bases between them. The CDR3 spans 14 residues. CDR1 and CDR2 from the germline V gene are SNHLY and FYNNEI. The CDR3 reads CASITGWSGDTQYF. The CDR3 nucleotides read TGTGCCAGCATCACAGGGTGGTCAGGAGATACGCAGTATTTT.

The gene calls are TRBV28 and TRBJ1-5; no reliable D call. V dropped 1 base and J dropped 0 bases, with 7 bases sitting between them. Germline CDR1 reads MDHEN; CDR2 reads SYDVKM. This CDR3 is 15 amino acids long. The CDR3 DNA is TGTGCCAGCAGTTTATCCAGGTATAGCAATCAGCCCCAGCATTTT. Its translation is CASSLSRYSNQPQHF.

V gene TRBV30 combines with J gene TRBJ1-3; TRBD1 aligns across 8 bases. The CDR3 is 13 residues long. Germline trimming cut 8 bases from V and 3 bases from J; bases unmatched to any gene: 6. The germline V gene has CDR1 GTSNPN and CDR2 SVGIG (reference sequence). This CDR3 is CAISTGGGNTIYF. Here the CDR3 DNA reads TGTGCCATCTCAACAGGGGGTGGAAACACCATATATTTT.

This chain links TRBV5-1 with TRBJ1-6; perhaps TRBD1 as D (5 bases). Germline CDR1 SGHRS, CDR2 YFSETQ. The CDR3 runs 16 residues. Trimming left V 4 bases short and J 7 bases short, with 18 bases between. The CDR3 DNA reads as TGCGCCAGCAGCCGTTGGGGGGGAGGGGAAAATTCACCCCTCCACTTT. Translation: CASSRWGGGENSPLHF. Together with reference TRBV5-1 and TRBJ1-6, the CDR3 gives the full variable domain: KAGVTQTPRYLIKTRGQQVTLSCSPISGHRSVSWYQQTPGQGLQFLFEYFSETQRNKGNFPGRFSGRQFSNSRSEMNVSTLELGDSALYLCASSRWGGGENSPLHFGNGTRLTVT.

This clone was recorded once. The chain is built from TRBV20-1 and TRBJ1-2, with D hard to call. Per the germline V gene, CDR1 is DFQATT and CDR2 is SNEGSKA (reference sequence). The CDR3 spans 11 residues. The V end was cut by 5 bases, the J end by 8 bases, with 12 bases between. The CDR3 sequence: CSAPRSGGYTF. CDR3 DNA: TGCAGTGCTCCTCGCTCTGGGGGCTACACCTTC.

As DNA, the CDR3 is TGTGCCTGGAGTGTACAGGGGGTGGATACGCAGTATTTT. Protein product: CAWSVQGVDTQYF. This chain connects TRBV30 to TRBJ2-3; 8 positions match TRBD1. The germline gives CDR1 GTSNPN, CDR2 SVGIG (reference sequence). This CDR3 region has 13 residues. After removal of 0 bases from V and 6 bases from J, the junction contained 2 bases not matched to a gene.

The chain couples TRBV28 to TRBJ2-1; the D gene is possibly TRBD2 (6 bases). The CDR3 length is 16 residues. Germline V CDR1 and CDR2: MDHEN, SYDVKM. The germline V and J ends were trimmed by 7 bases and 4 bases, with 20 bases remaining between them. As DNA, the CDR3 is TGTGCCAGCACCGGAGCTGGGGCGGGGAATTACAATGAGCAGTTCTTC. Its protein is CASTGAGAGNYNEQFF.

The CDR3 loop is CASSFEGGHGYTF. CDR3 DNA sequence: TGTGCCAGCAGTTTCGAGGGAGGTCATGGCTACACCTTC. The gene calls are TRBV6-6 and TRBJ1-2; D gene uncertain. Germline CDR1 is MNHNY and CDR2 is SVGAGI (reference sequence). V was pared by 4 bases and J by 6 bases, with 12 bases between. The length of the CDR3 is 13 residues.

The chain links TRBV5-1 to TRBJ1-1, with TRBD1 identical over 7 bases. The junction had 4 bases not matched to a gene; V was cut back by 5 bases and J by 3 bases. The V gene's germline CDR1 is SGHRS and CDR2 YFSETQ. The CDR3 length is 13 residues. In DNA, the CDR3 is TGCGCCAGCAGAGGGGGCGCGGACACTGAAGCTTTCTTT. Translated: CASRGGADTEAFF.

The chain couples TRBV7-2 to TRBJ2-7; no clear D gene. V gave up 5 bases and J gave up 0 bases, with 20 bases separating them. From germline, CDR1 is SGHTA and CDR2 FQGNSA. This CDR3 region has 17 residues. CDR3 region: CASSRSQRARSSYEQYF. The CDR3, as DNA: TGTGCCAGCAGCCGCAGTCAGCGCGCAAGGAGCTCCTACGAGCAGTACTTC.

The V gene is TRBV5-4, the J gene TRBJ1-2; a weak D match, TRBD1 (5 bases). The V and J ends lost 6 bases and 4 bases respectively, with 13 bases between them. The CDR3 has 13 residues. Germline CDR1 reads SGHNT; CDR2 reads YYREEE (reference sequence). In DNA, the CDR3 is TGTGCCAGCATCCATCCGGGGGGCTATGGCTACACCTTC. This translates into CASIHPGGYGYTF.

The chain couples TRBV10-3 to TRBJ1-2; a weak D match, TRBD1 (5 bases). Trimming removed 7 bases from V and 4 bases from J, with 19 bases in between. Germline loops: CDR1 ENHRY, CDR2 SYGVKD. The CDR3 runs 15 residues. The CDR3 DNA reads TGTGCCATCACCTCGGGGGGACGGAGCCCCTATGGCTACACCTTC. Amino acids: CAITSGGRSPYGYTF.

This chain uses TRBV6-5 with TRBJ1-2, with TRBD1 as a possible D gene (5 bases). V was clipped by 0 bases and J by 5 bases, with 10 bases between them. The CDR3 sequence is 14 residues long. Looked up from germline, CDR1 is MNHEY and CDR2 is SVGAGI. CDR3 DNA: TGTGCCAGCAGTTACTCGGGGACTGATTATGGCTACACCTTC. Translating it yields CASSYSGTDYGYTF.

The J gene is TRBJ1-4, the V gene TRBV5-1, with a possible D match to TRBD1 (5 bases). Trimming pared 1 base from V and 5 bases from J, leaving 12 bases between. Germline V gene sequence: CDR1 SGHRS, CDR2 YFSETQ. This CDR3 region has 15 residues. This CDR3 reads CASSLIRDSNEKLFF. The CDR3 nucleotides are TGCGCCAGCAGCTTGATTCGAGACAGCAATGAAAAACTGTTTTTT.

This clone appeared a single time. This chain links TRBV11-3 with TRBJ1-6, with 7 bases fitting TRBD1. The ends lost 5 bases at V and 7 bases at J; junction bases unmatched: 5. Germline V gene lookup returns CDR1 SGHNT and CDR2 YENEEA. The CDR3 consists of 14 residues. The CDR3 reads CASSPQGGNSPLHF. As DNA, the CDR3 is TGTGCCAGCAGCCCCCAGGGGGGAAATTCACCCCTCCACTTT. Drawing the rest from reference TRBV11-3 and TRBJ1-6, the complete variable domain is EAGVVQSPRYKIIEKKQPVAFWCNPISGHNTLYWYLQNLGQGPELLIRYENEEAVDDSQLPKDRFSAERLKGVDSTLKIQPAELGDSAVYLCASSPQGGNSPLHFGNGTRLTVT.

CDR3 sequence reads: CSATPGLQYF. The DNA for the CDR3 is TGCAGTGCCACCCCCGGCCTGCAGTATTTT. V usage is TRBV20-1 and J usage is TRBJ2-3; D is uncertain. The CDR3 spans 10 residues. Germline V CDR1 and CDR2: DFQATT, SNEGSKA (reference sequence). The germline V and J ends were trimmed by 6 bases and 11 bases, with 12 bases remaining between them.

This clone occurred a few times. The chain has TRBV4-2 and TRBJ2-2; 9 bases are shared with TRBD1. CDR3 length: 14 residues. Germline assignment: CDR1 LGHNA and CDR2 YNFKEQ. J was trimmed by 6 bases and V by 4 bases; bases with no gene match: 3. In DNA form, the CDR3 reads TGTGCCAGCAGCCCTAGGACAGGGGCCGGGGAGCTGTTTTTT. As protein: CASSPRTGAGELFF.

This rearrangement joins TRBV11-3 to TRBJ2-1; 9 bases agree with TRBD1. The CDR3 extends over 15 amino acids. Germline V gives CDR1 SGHNT, CDR2 YENEEA. With V trimmed by 5 bases and J by 5 bases, 7 bases remained unmatched. The CDR3 bases are TGTGCCAGCAGCCCGGGACAGGGTGGGCACAATGAGCAGTTCTTC. Its translation: CASSPGQGGHNEQFF.

The genes are TRBV19 and TRBJ1-2; D is unclear. The CDR3 covers 15 residues. Germline values: CDR1 LNHDA, CDR2 SQIVND (reference sequence). V was shortened by 7 bases and J by 4 bases, with 19 bases between the two germline ends. The CDR3 region is CASTFGESSVYGYTF. The CDR3, as DNA: TGTGCCAGTACCTTCGGGGAGTCCTCGGTCTATGGCTACACCTTC.

The chain employs TRBV25-1 and TRBJ2-7; D might be TRBD1 (6 bases). Trimming took 7 bases from V and 12 from J, leaving 28 bases between them. Germline CDR1 MGHDK, CDR2 SYGVNS. The CDR3 runs 15 residues. This CDR3 reads CASISPHSLLRGMYF. In DNA form, the CDR3 reads TGTGCCAGCATCAGTCCCCATTCATTACTCAGGGGCATGTACTTC.

This chain connects TRBV4-1 to TRBJ2-3; D uncertain. The CDR3 length is 16 residues. CDR1 MGHRA and CDR2 YSYEKL come from the germline V gene. Trimming stripped 2 bases from V and 0 bases from J, with 12 bases between. The CDR3 bases are TGCGCCAGCAGCCAAATTCAGGAGACTAGCACAGATACGCAGTATTTT. Translation: CASSQIQETSTDTQYF.

The rearrangement joins TRBV9 to TRBJ2-3, with D hard to call. The CDR3 runs to 14 residues. Trimming left V 0 bases short and J 0 bases short, with 5 bases between. Germline V lookup: CDR1 SGDLS, CDR2 YYNGEE. CDR3 nucleotide sequence: TGTGCCAGCAGCGTAGACTTTAGCACAGATACGCAGTATTTT. Protein product: CASSVDFSTDTQYF.

The chain carries TRBV30 and TRBJ1-1; 7 nucleotides line up with TRBD1. The germline gives CDR1 GTSNPN, CDR2 SVGIG (reference sequence). The trim removed 4 bases at V and 1 base at J, leaving 3 bases unmatched. The CDR3 extends over 13 amino acids. In nucleotides, the CDR3 is TGTGCCTGGAAACAGGGGAGGAACACTGAAGCTTTCTTT. Translation gives CAWKQGRNTEAFF. Full variable domain (outside the CDR3, taken from reference TRBV30 and TRBJ1-1): SQTIHQWPATLVQPVGSPLSLECTVEGTSNPNLYWYRQAAGRGLQLLFYSVGIGQISSEVPQNLSASRPQDRQFILSSKKLLLSDSGFYLCAWKQGRNTEAFFGQGTRLTVV.